The entry that follows covers one T cell receptor beta chain sequence. Other DNA variants within this sample encode the same CDR3. The data were taken from a study of blood T cell repertoires in COVID-19. At the level of the study: The samples span acute and convalescent COVID-19 from the United States, Italy and Spain.

This table comes from immunoSEQ multiplex PCR, and its TCRdb copy is limited to in-frame clones, with some not included. The sample lists 400,000 to 550,000 clones; about 89% were seen once. The CDR3 has 14 residues. Germline V gives CDR1 SGHVS, CDR2 FNYEAQ. V gave up 4 bases and J gave up 2 bases; unmatched junction bases: 1. This sequence was found in a woman aged 25-40 years with acute or convalescent COVID-19. The material sequenced was peripheral blood. The gene calls are TRBV7-6 and TRBJ2-7; 11 nucleotides agree with TRBD1. This CDR3 reads CASSSGQGAYEQYF. CDR3 DNA sequence: TGTGCCAGCAGCTCGGGACAGGGGGCCTACGAGCAGTACTTC.